This TCR beta chain appears in the sequencing data of a study of OX40 agonist ivuxolimab in advanced cancers. Study information: Dose-escalation patients had hepatocellular carcinoma, melanoma, renal cell or head and neck cancer.

Data came from immunoSEQ multiplex PCR; TCRdb stores just in-frame clones and leaves some out. Of about 14,000 clones detected, about four fifths appear once; the ten largest clones hold about 41%. Trimming took 3 bases from V and 5 from J; bases not matched to a gene: 7. The CDR3 contains 15 residues. Germline lookup yields CDR1 SGHTA and CDR2 FQGTGA. The chain employs TRBV7-3 and TRBJ2-3; 8 bases map to TRBD2. The clonotype was recovered from an adult with an advanced solid tumor such as melanoma, head and neck, liver or kidney cancer. The specimen was CD4+ or CD8+ T cells sorted from blood, collected in a trial of the OX40 agonist ivuxolimab. The CDR3: CASSLIGGAKDTQYF. The CDR3 coding sequence is TGTGCCAGCAGCTTGATCGGGGGGGCAAAAGATACGCAGTATTTT.